These 23 T cell receptor beta chains originate from one sample sequenced in a study of T cell responses to AZD1222 COVID-19 vaccine. Clones were read by immunoSEQ multiplex PCR, and TCRdb kept only the in-frame ones, dropping some. In the table there are about 180,000 clones, 85% to 90% of which are singletons. The material was peripheral blood, obtained on day 0 of AZD1222 vaccination. The receptors derive from an adult in good health.

The rearrangement uses TRBV6-1 and TRBJ1-6, with D perhaps TRBD1 (5 bases). This CDR3 is 16 amino acids long. V gave up 2 bases and J gave up 6 bases, with 14 bases separating them. Germline assignment: CDR1 MNHNS and CDR2 SASEGT. Written as DNA, the CDR3 is TGTGCCAGCAGTGAATTGGCAGGGATTTTTAATTCACCCCTCCACTTT. This gives the protein CASSELAGIFNSPLHF.

CDR3 region: CASSARHDYGYTF. DNA for the CDR3: TGTGCCAGCAGCGCAAGGCACGACTATGGCTACACCTTC. The rearrangement joins TRBV7-2 to TRBJ1-2, with unresolved D. CDR1 and CDR2 (germline): SGHTA, FQGNSA. Trimming took 5 bases from V and 3 from J, leaving 10 bases between them. This CDR3 spans 13 amino acids.

V and J are TRBV9 and TRBJ1-3; D might be TRBD1 (6 bases). Trimming left V 5 bases short and J 0 bases short, with 12 bases between. The CDR3 spans 15 residues. Per germline, CDR1 SGDLS and CDR2 YYNGEE. CDR3: CASSKGTTSGNTIYF. The CDR3 bases are TGTGCCAGCAGTAAGGGGACAACCTCTGGAAACACCATATATTTT.

This rearrangement joins TRBV11-1 to TRBJ2-7; 7 positions agree with TRBD1. The CDR3 is made up of 15 amino acids. Germline V lookup: CDR1 SGHAT, CDR2 FQDESV (reference sequence). The V segment lost 4 bases and the J segment 0 bases; nucleotides outside the gene matches: 6. The CDR3 here is CASSSGTDSSYEQYF. DNA of the CDR3: TGTGCCAGCAGCTCCGGGACAGATAGCTCCTACGAGCAGTACTTC.

The V call is TRBV10-3, the J call TRBJ1-4, with 9 bases that match TRBD1. The CDR3 loop spans 16 amino acids. The germline V gene encodes CDR1 ENHRY and CDR2 SYGVKD. Germline trimming cut 2 bases from V and 8 bases from J; bases unmatched to any gene: 9. This CDR3 is CAISEGTGIPSEKLFF. The CDR3 nucleotides are TGTGCCATCAGTGAGGGGACAGGGATCCCAAGCGAAAAACTGTTTTTT.

The chain recombines TRBV11-1 with TRBJ1-1, with D hard to call. The CDR3 is 12 residues long. V was pared by 5 bases and J by 5 bases, with 9 bases between. Germline loops: CDR1 SGHAT, CDR2 FQDESV (reference sequence). The CDR3 sequence is CASSRLGTEAFF. CDR3 DNA sequence: TGTGCCAGCAGCCGACTAGGTACTGAAGCTTTCTTT.

The genes are TRBV10-3 and TRBJ1-3; D not resolved. The CDR3 runs to 13 residues. Germline V lookup: CDR1 ENHRY, CDR2 SYGVKD. With 3 bases removed from V and 4 bases from J, the gap between germline ends came to 7 bases. Here the CDR3 reads CAISEGPGNTIYF. The DNA of the CDR3 is TGTGCCATCAGTGAAGGACCCGGAAACACCATATATTTT.

The chain recombines TRBV27 with TRBJ1-5; tentative D call: TRBD1 (5 bases). This CDR3 comprises 15 residues. The V and J ends lost 1 base and 6 bases respectively, with 13 bases between them. CDR1 and CDR2 from the germline V gene are MNHEY and SMNVEV (reference sequence). CDR3: CASSLFPNGGQPQHF. The CDR3 bases are TGTGCCAGCAGTTTATTTCCGAATGGGGGTCAGCCCCAGCATTTT.

In DNA form, the CDR3 reads TGTGCCAGCAGCATCCGCATGAACACTGAAGCTTTCTTT. Its translation: CASSIRMNTEAFF. The genes are TRBV13 and TRBJ1-1; D is ambiguous. The V end lost 5 bases, the J end lost 0 bases, and 7 bases lay between the germline ends. Germline V lookup: CDR1 PRHDT, CDR2 FYEKMQ (reference sequence). This CDR3 comprises 13 residues.

This clone was found once. This rearrangement joins TRBV2 to TRBJ2-7; the D gene is possibly TRBD2 (6 bases). The CDR3 extends over 16 amino acids. The germline V gene has CDR1 SNHLY and CDR2 FYNNEI. Deletions cut 6 bases from V and 3 bases from J, with 21 bases between. CDR3 sequence (DNA): TGTGCCAGCAGCCCCACCTCCGGGAGCGCAAACTACGAGCAGTACTTC. Protein product: CASSPTSGSANYEQYF.

The chain uses TRBV6-1 and TRBJ1-1; D is unresolved. The CDR3 extends over 14 amino acids. Trimming took 1 base from V and 5 from J, leaving 11 bases between them. CDR1 is MNHNS, CDR2 SASEGT, per germline. The CDR3 DNA reads as TGTGCCAGCAGTGAAGTTCGGGGTCCAACTGAAGCTTTCTTT. This gives the protein CASSEVRGPTEAFF.

The table lists this clone with a count of one. The chain has TRBV6-5 and TRBJ2-7; 10 bases are shared with TRBD1. Germline CDR1 MNHEY, CDR2 SVGAGI. This CDR3 has 15 residues. V lost 3 bases, J lost 2 bases, and 4 bases stayed unmatched. In DNA form, the CDR3 reads TGTGCCAGCAGTTATCATGGGACAGGGGCCTACGAGCAGTACTTC. It codes for CASSYHGTGAYEQYF.

For this clone: This sample includes further DNA sequences coding for the same CDR3. V and J are TRBV18 and TRBJ1-2; D not resolved. Germline loops: CDR1 KGHSH, CDR2 LQKENI. The CDR3 extends over 14 amino acids. Trimming pared 0 bases from V and 2 bases from J, leaving 7 bases between. The CDR3 DNA reads TGTGCCAGCTCACCACCGGTAGTCAACTATGGCTACACCTTC. This codes for CASSPPVVNYGYTF.

This clone was seen once. The rearrangement uses TRBV9 and TRBJ1-2; the D gene is possibly TRBD1 (5 bases). Germline values: CDR1 SGDLS, CDR2 YYNGEE. This CDR3 is 13 amino acids long. V was trimmed by 7 bases and J by 8 bases, leaving 18 bases between them. This CDR3 is CASFSYGGAGYTF. The CDR3 nucleotides read TGTGCCAGCTTTTCTTATGGGGGTGCGGGCTACACCTTC.

The V call is TRBV7-9, the J call TRBJ2-6; no clear D gene. Germline values: CDR1 SEHNR, CDR2 FQNEAQ (reference sequence). The CDR3 is made up of 17 amino acids. The ends were cut back, 1 base at V and 0 bases at J, with 10 bases in the middle. The CDR3 DNA is TGTGCCAGCAGCTTAGTATTGCCGACCTCTGGGGCCAACGTCCTGACTTTC. It encodes CASSLVLPTSGANVLTF.

The chain couples TRBV5-5 to TRBJ2-7; TRBD1 aligns across 8 bases. After removal of 2 bases from V and 5 bases from J, the junction contained 9 bases not matched to a gene. The CDR3 spans 15 residues. Germline V gene sequence: CDR1 SGHKS, CDR2 YYEKEE (reference sequence). The CDR3 region is CASSFPGTGGHEQYF. The CDR3 DNA reads as TGTGCCAGCAGCTTTCCCGGGACAGGAGGCCACGAGCAGTACTTC. The full variable domain, with the rest looked up from reference TRBV5-5 and TRBJ2-7, is DAGVTQSPTHLIKTRGQQVTLRCSPISGHKSVSWYQQVLGQGPQFIFQYYEKEERGRGNFPDRFSARQFPNYSSELNVNALLLGDSALYLCASSFPGTGGHEQYFGPGTRLTVT.

This chain joins TRBV19 and TRBJ2-1; possibly TRBD2 for D (6 bases). Germline CDR1 LNHDA, CDR2 SQIVND (reference sequence). CDR3 length: 14 residues. V was pared by 6 bases and J by 2 bases, with 11 bases between. In nucleotides, the CDR3 is TGTGCCAGTAGCCGGGACTGGACCTACAATGAGCAGTTCTTC. Translated: CASSRDWTYNEQFF.

The V call is TRBV5-1, the J call TRBJ2-2, with 7 bases fitting TRBD1. This CDR3 is 16 amino acids long. Trimming took 0 bases from V and 1 from J; bases not matched to a gene: 3. CDR1 and CDR2 (germline): SGHRS, YFSETQ. The CDR3: CASSLGRGRNTGELFF. The CDR3 DNA follows: TGCGCCAGCAGCTTGGGAAGGGGGCGGAACACCGGGGAGCTGTTTTTT.

The chain carries TRBV7-9 and TRBJ2-7; a weak D match, TRBD1 (6 bases). Germline CDR1 and CDR2: SEHNR and FQNEAQ (reference sequence). Deletions cut 8 bases from V and 2 bases from J, with 13 bases between. The CDR3 length is 13 residues. The CDR3 region has the DNA TGTGCCAGCGGACTCAGGGGTCCCTACGAGCAGTACTTC. This translates into CASGLRGPYEQYF.

The chain links TRBV11-2 to TRBJ1-4; no clear D. Germline loops: CDR1 SGHAT, CDR2 FQNNGV. The V end was cut by 5 bases, the J end by 1 base, with 14 bases between. The CDR3 has 16 amino acids. CDR3 sequence (DNA): TGTGCCAGCAGCACTTGGACCGAGGGAACTAATGAAAAACTGTTTTTT. This sequence encodes CASSTWTEGTNEKLFF.

This rearrangement joins TRBV2 to TRBJ2-6, with a tentative D call TRBD2 (5 bases). CDR1 and CDR2 from the germline V gene are SNHLY and FYNNEI. The CDR3 contains 17 residues. Trimming pared 6 bases from V and 0 bases from J, leaving 15 bases between. Here the CDR3 reads CASRPGSLSSGANVLTF. The CDR3 DNA reads TGTGCCAGCAGGCCGGGGTCTCTGTCCTCTGGGGCCAACGTCCTGACTTTC.

V usage is TRBV18 and J usage is TRBJ2-1; D possibly corresponds to TRBD2 (6 bases). Trimming left V 0 bases short and J 9 bases short, with 15 bases between. CDR1 is KGHSH and CDR2 is LQKENI in the germline V gene. The CDR3 totals 15 residues. In nucleotides, the CDR3 is TGTGCCAGCTCACCACCGGGCACGGACGGGAGTGAGCAGTTCTTC. It yields the protein CASSPPGTDGSEQFF.

The chain has TRBV7-9 and TRBJ1-1; D is uncertain. This CDR3 contains 14 residues. Trimming left V 5 bases short and J 0 bases short, with 10 bases between. The germline CDR1 and CDR2 sequences are SEHNR and FQNEAQ (reference sequence). The CDR3 sequence is CASSPLGMNTEAFF. The CDR3 DNA reads TGTGCCAGCAGCCCTCTGGGCATGAACACTGAAGCTTTCTTT.